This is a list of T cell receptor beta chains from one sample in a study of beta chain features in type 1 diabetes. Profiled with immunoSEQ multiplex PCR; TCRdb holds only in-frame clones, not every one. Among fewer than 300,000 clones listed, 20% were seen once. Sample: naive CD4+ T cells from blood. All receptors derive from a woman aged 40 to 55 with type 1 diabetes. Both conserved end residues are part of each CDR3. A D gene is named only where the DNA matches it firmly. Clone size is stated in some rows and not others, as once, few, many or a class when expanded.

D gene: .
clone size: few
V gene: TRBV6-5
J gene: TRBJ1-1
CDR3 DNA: TGTGCCAGCAGTTACCAGCTAAGGGGGAACACTGAAGCTTTCTTT
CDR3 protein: CASSYQLRGNTEAFF

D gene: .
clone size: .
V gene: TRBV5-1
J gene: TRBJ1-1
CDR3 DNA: TGCGCCAGCAGCTTGACAGGGAACATGAACACTGAAGCTTTCTTT
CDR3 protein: CASSLTGNMNTEAFF

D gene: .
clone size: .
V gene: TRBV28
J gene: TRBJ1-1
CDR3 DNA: TGTGCCAGCAGTTTATCATACACTGAAGCTTTCTTT
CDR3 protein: CASSLSYTEAFF

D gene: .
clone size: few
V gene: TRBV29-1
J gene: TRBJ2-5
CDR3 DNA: TGCAGCGTTAGAGCGGGCCAAGAGACCCAGTACTTC
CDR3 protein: CSVRAGQETQYF

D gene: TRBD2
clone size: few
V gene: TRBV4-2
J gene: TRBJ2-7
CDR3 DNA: TGTGCCAGCAGCCCACGGGGGGGTGGCACCTACGAGCAGTACTTC
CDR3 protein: CASSPRGGGTYEQYF

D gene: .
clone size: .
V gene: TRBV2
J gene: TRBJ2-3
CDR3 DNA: TGTGCCAGCGTACGGACAGCTAGCACAGATACGCAGTATTTT
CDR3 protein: CASVRTASTDTQYF

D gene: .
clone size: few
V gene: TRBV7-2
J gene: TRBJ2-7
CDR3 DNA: TGTGCCAGCAGGATTGACGGGACTGAGCCCTACGAGCAGTACTTC
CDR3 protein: CASRIDGTEPYEQYF

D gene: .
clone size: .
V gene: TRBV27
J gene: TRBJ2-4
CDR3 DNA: TGTGCCAGCAGTCCCGGGGACACCTTCAACATTCAGTACTTC
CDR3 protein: CASSPGDTFNIQYF

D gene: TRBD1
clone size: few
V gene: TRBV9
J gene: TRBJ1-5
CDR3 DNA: TGTGCCAGCAGATTACCTAGGGACAGGGTGGATCAGCCCCAGCATTTT
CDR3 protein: CASRLPRDRVDQPQHF

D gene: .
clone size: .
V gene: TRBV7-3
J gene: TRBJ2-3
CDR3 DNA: TGTGCCAGCAGCGCTACAGGGTTTCAGGCAGATACGCAGTATTTT
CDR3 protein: CASSATGFQADTQYF

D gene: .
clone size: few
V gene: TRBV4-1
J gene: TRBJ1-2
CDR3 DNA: TGCGCCAGCAGCCCAGCTGGGGGGGTCGATTATGGCTACACCTTC
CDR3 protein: CASSPAGGVDYGYTF

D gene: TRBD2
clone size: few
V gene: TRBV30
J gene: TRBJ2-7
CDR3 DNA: TGTGCCTGGAGTCCGGGACTAGTGAACGAGCAGTACTTC
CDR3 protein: CAWSPGLVNEQYF

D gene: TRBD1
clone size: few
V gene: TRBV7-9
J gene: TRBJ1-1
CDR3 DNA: TGTGCCAGCAGCCCGACAGGGGTGGCGACTGAAGCTTTCTTT
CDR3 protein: CASSPTGVATEAFF

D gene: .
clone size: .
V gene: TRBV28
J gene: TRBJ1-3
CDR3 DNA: TGTGCCAGCAGTTTATATGGGGGACTCTCTGGAAACACCATATATTTT
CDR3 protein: CASSLYGGLSGNTIYF

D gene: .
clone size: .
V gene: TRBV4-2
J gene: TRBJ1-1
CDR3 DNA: TGTGCCAGCAGCCGACTGAGCACTGAAGCTTTCTTT
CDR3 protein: CASSRLSTEAFF

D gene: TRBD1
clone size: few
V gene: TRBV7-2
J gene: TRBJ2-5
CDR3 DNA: TGTGCCAGCAGCCTCGACAGGGAAGAGACCCAGTACTTC
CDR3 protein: CASSLDREETQYF

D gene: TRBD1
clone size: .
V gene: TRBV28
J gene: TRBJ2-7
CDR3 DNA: TGTGCCAGCAGTCTAGGACAGGGGGTGTTCTACGAGCAGTACTTC
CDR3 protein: CASSLGQGVFYEQYF

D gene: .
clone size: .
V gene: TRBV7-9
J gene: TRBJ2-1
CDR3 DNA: TGTGCCAGCAGCCCTGAGGCCAATGAGCAGTTCTTC
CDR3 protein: CASSPEANEQFF

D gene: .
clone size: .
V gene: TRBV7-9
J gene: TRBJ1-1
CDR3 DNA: TGTGCCAGCAGCTTAGTACCGGGTACGATGGCTTTCTTT
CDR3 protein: CASSLVPGTMAFF

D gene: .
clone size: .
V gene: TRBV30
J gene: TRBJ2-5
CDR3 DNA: TGTGCCTGGGGTCGACAGGGAGGAGAGACCCAGTACTTC
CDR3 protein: CAWGRQGGETQYF

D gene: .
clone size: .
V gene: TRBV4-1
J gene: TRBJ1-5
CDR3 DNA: TGCGCCAGCAGCCAAGACAGGGGCTTCAATCAGCCCCAGCATTTT
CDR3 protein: CASSQDRGFNQPQHF

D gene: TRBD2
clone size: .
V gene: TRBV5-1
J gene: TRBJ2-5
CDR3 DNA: TGCGCCAGCAGCTTCAGCGGGGGGGAGACCCAGTACTTC
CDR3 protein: CASSFSGGETQYF

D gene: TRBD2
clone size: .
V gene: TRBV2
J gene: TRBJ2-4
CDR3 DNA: TGTGCCAGCAGGCCCCAGCGGGGGTCATTTGTAGCCAAAAACATTCAGTACTTC
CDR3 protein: CASRPQRGSFVAKNIQYF

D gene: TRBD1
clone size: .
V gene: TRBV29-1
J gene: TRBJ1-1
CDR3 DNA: TGCAGCGTTGAACAGGGGGACACTGAAGCTTTCTTT
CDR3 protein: CSVEQGDTEAFF

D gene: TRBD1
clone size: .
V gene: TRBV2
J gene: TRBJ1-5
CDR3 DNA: TGTGCCAGCAGTCAAGGACAGGGTCCCATACAGCCCCAGCATTTT
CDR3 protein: CASSQGQGPIQPQHF

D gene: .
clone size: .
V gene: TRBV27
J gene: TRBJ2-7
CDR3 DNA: TGTGCCAGCAGTTTGCAGGGGGGCTACGAGCAGTACTTC
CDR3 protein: CASSLQGGYEQYF

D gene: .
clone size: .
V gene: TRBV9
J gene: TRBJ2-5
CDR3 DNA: TGTGCCAGCAGCGTAGGGGTAGCGGAGACCCAGTACTTC
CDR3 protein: CASSVGVAETQYF

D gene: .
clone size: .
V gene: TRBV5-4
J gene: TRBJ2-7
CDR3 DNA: TGTGCCAGCAGCTTGGGGGGACTGCAGGCGGAACTCGAGCAGTACTTC
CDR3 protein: CASSLGGLQAELEQYF